Below, 25 T cell receptor beta chains from the same sample are listed, as sequenced in a study of blood T cell repertoires in COVID-19. Produced via immunoSEQ multiplex PCR; TCRdb's table is partial and in-frame only. Here the sample spans approximately 180,000 clones, approximately 86% being singletons. Sequencing input: peripheral blood. All receptors come from a woman between 50 and 59 years old with acute or convalescent COVID-19.

The chain is built from TRBV3-1 (or the pseudogene TRBV3-2) and TRBJ1-6; 8 nucleotides align to TRBD1. The CDR3 is 15 residues long. Germline V gene data show CDR1 as LGHDT and CDR2 as YNNKEL (reference sequence). The trim removed 5 bases at V and 6 bases at J, leaving 6 bases unmatched. CDR3 bases: TGTGCCAGCAGCGGAGGACAGGGACTTAATTCACCCCTCCACTTT. This gives the protein CASSGGQGLNSPLHF.

The chain joins TRBV5-1 to TRBJ1-2, with D hard to call. V was shortened by 1 base and J by 4 bases, with 11 bases between the two germline ends. Germline V lookup: CDR1 SGHRS, CDR2 YFSETQ. This CDR3 has 14 residues. Here the CDR3 DNA reads TGCGCCAGCAGCTTGCTATCCAGCGTCTATGGCTACACCTTC. This codes for CASSLLSSVYGYTF. The variable domain in full, completed from reference TRBV5-1 and TRBJ1-2, reads KAGVTQTPRYLIKTRGQQVTLSCSPISGHRSVSWYQQTPGQGLQFLFEYFSETQRNKGNFPGRFSGRQFSNSRSEMNVSTLELGDSALYLCASSLLSSVYGYTFGSGTRLTVV.

The genes are TRBV5-4 and TRBJ2-2; no firm D call. Trimming stripped 4 bases from V and 6 bases from J, with 16 bases between. The CDR3 loop spans 15 amino acids. The germline V gene has CDR1 SGHNT and CDR2 YYREEE (reference sequence). The CDR3 bases are TGTGCCAGCAGCCTAGACCCGCTTAGAGCCGGGGAGCTGTTTTTT. This sequence encodes CASSLDPLRAGELFF.

This rearrangement joins TRBV9 to TRBJ1-1; D is unresolved. Germline lookup yields CDR1 SGDLS and CDR2 YYNGEE. The CDR3 contains 13 residues. V was cut by 0 bases and J by 6 bases, with 9 bases left in between. In DNA form, the CDR3 reads TGTGCCAGCAGCGTAGCTCTTGAGTCTGAAGCTTTCTTT. Translating it yields CASSVALESEAFF.

V is TRBV12-3 or TRBV12-4 and J is TRBJ2-3; D is possibly TRBD2 (5 bases). V lost 6 bases to trimming and J lost 11 bases, with 12 bases between them. The CDR3 is made up of 11 amino acids. The CDR3: CASSRGVWQYF. The CDR3 nucleotides are TGTGCCAGCAGCCGGGGAGTGTGGCAGTATTTT.

J is TRBJ2-1 and V is TRBV10-3; 8 nucleotides align to TRBD1. V trimming: 6 bases; J trimming: 9 bases; junction bases outside the gene matches: 10. The CDR3 length is 14 residues. Germline CDR1 and CDR2: ENHRY and SYGVKD. DNA for the CDR3: TGTGCCATCAGAAGACAGGGGATAAGGGGTGAGCAGTTCTTC. It encodes CAIRRQGIRGEQFF.

This chain connects TRBV15 to TRBJ2-2, with TRBD2 matching 8 bases. J gave up 2 bases and V 1 base, and 3 bases lay outside the gene matches. The CDR3 length is 16 residues. Germline values: CDR1 LNHNV, CDR2 YYDKDF (reference sequence). CDR3 sequence: CATSRVSGGNTGELFF. DNA of the CDR3: TGTGCCACCAGCAGAGTCAGCGGGGGTAACACCGGGGAGCTGTTTTTT.

The chain is built from TRBV4-3 and TRBJ1-2; the match to TRBD1 covers 7 bases. The CDR3 totals 15 residues. With V trimmed by 0 bases and J by 8 bases, 9 bases remained unmatched. The germline V gene encodes CDR1 LGHNA and CDR2 YSLEER. This CDR3 is CASSQDYGRGSGYTF. The CDR3, as DNA: TGCGCCAGCAGCCAAGATTACGGCAGGGGGTCAGGCTACACCTTC.

The chain uses TRBV11-2 and TRBJ2-2; tentative D call: TRBD1 (5 bases). This CDR3 has 15 residues. V was clipped by 5 bases and J by 5 bases, with 15 bases between them. CDR1 and CDR2 (germline): SGHAT, FQNNGV. CDR3 amino acids: CASSMDAGLTGELFF. The CDR3 nucleotides read TGTGCCAGCAGCATGGACGCAGGGTTGACCGGGGAGCTGTTTTTT.

This sequence joins TRBV18 and TRBJ1-5; 9 bases are a match to TRBD1. CDR3 length equals 15 residues. CDR1 is KGHSH, CDR2 LQKENI, per germline. Trimming at V came to 4 bases and at J to 6 bases, leaving 7 bases not matched to a gene. CDR3 loop: CASSRTGETGQPQHF. DNA of the CDR3: TGTGCCAGCTCACGGACAGGGGAAACAGGTCAGCCCCAGCATTTT. Based on the CDR3 plus reference TRBV18 and TRBJ1-5, the full variable domain is NAGVMQNPRHLVRRRGQEARLRCSPMKGHSHVYWYRQLPEEGLKFMVYLQKENIIDESGMPKERFSAEFPKEGPSILRIQQVVRGDSAAYFCASSRTGETGQPQHFGDGTRLSIL.

The chain employs TRBV7-9 and TRBJ1-2; 10 bases line up with TRBD1. CDR3 length: 14 residues. The V and J ends lost 5 bases and 8 bases, in that order; junction bases with no gene match: 8. Germline loops: CDR1 SEHNR, CDR2 FQNEAQ (reference sequence). CDR3 sequence (DNA): TGTGCCAGCAGCGCCCGGGACAGGGGCCTCGGCTACACCTTC. Its protein is CASSARDRGLGYTF.

This chain uses TRBV7-9 with TRBJ1-5, with 11 bases fitting TRBD1. The junction had 5 bases not matched to a gene; V was cut back by 5 bases and J by 5 bases. Per the germline V gene, CDR1 is SEHNR and CDR2 is FQNEAQ (reference sequence). The CDR3 contains 15 residues. The CDR3 DNA reads TGTGCCAGCAGCCTATCGGGACAGGGGGATCAGCCCCAGCATTTT. This translates into CASSLSGQGDQPQHF.

The chain joins TRBV2 to TRBJ2-1; the match to TRBD2 covers 9 bases. CDR1 and CDR2 (germline): SNHLY, FYNNEI. V shed 6 bases and J 1 base; nucleotides not matched to a gene: 7. CDR3 length equals 16 residues. The CDR3 DNA reads as TGTGCCAGCAGCCCTACTAGCGGGCGATCCTACAATGAGCAGTTCTTC. It yields the protein CASSPTSGRSYNEQFF. The variable domain in full, completed from reference TRBV2 and TRBJ2-1, reads EPEVTQTPSHQVTQMGQEVILRCVPISNHLYFYWYRQILGQKVEFLVSFYNNEISEKSEIFDDQFSVERPDGSNFTLKIRSTKLEDSAMYFCASSPTSGRSYNEQFFGPGTRLTVL.

V usage is TRBV6-5 and J usage is TRBJ2-5, with D perhaps matching TRBD2 (5 bases). CDR1 is MNHEY, CDR2 SVGAGI, per germline. The CDR3 covers 15 residues. V shed 0 bases and J shed 1 base, with 9 bases lying between them. The CDR3 nucleotides are TGTGCCAGCAGTTACTCGATCACTAGCCAAGAGACCCAGTACTTC. It codes for CASSYSITSQETQYF.

This sequence joins TRBV7-2 and TRBJ2-1, with 10 bases aligning to TRBD1. CDR3 length equals 16 residues. V was clipped by 5 bases and J by 8 bases; unmatched bases: 12. CDR1 SGHTA and CDR2 FQGNSA come from the germline V gene. CDR3 nucleotide sequence: TGTGCCAGCAGCACCCCGTCCGGGACAGGGGACCATGAGCAGTTCTTC. Its protein product is CASSTPSGTGDHEQFF.

In this sample, this clone turned up a few times. The J gene is TRBJ1-4, the V gene TRBV7-9; D gene ambiguous. V was clipped by 3 bases and J by 4 bases, with 12 bases between them. The CDR3 sequence is 15 residues long. From germline, CDR1 is SEHNR and CDR2 FQNEAQ (reference sequence). The CDR3 sequence: CASSFTAAYNEKLFF. DNA of the CDR3: TGTGCCAGCAGCTTTACGGCGGCCTATAATGAAAAACTGTTTTTT. Looking up the rest from reference TRBV7-9 and TRBJ1-4 gives the full variable domain: DTGVSQNPRHKITKRGQNVTFRCDPISEHNRLYWYRQTLGQGPEFLTYFQNEAQLEKSRLLSDRFSAERPKGSFSTLEIQRTEQGDSAMYLCASSFTAAYNEKLFFGSGTQLSVL.

DNA for the CDR3: TGCAGCGTTGAAGGTTCCAGTAATGAAAAACTGTTTTTT. Residues: CSVEGSSNEKLFF. This rearrangement joins TRBV29-1 to TRBJ1-4; D unclear. The length of the CDR3 is 13 residues. V lost 1 base to trimming and J lost 4 bases, with 7 bases between them. Germline loops: CDR1 SQVTM, CDR2 ANQGSEA.

V gene TRBV9 combines with J gene TRBJ1-1; the D gene is possibly TRBD1 (6 bases). The V and J ends lost 2 bases and 3 bases respectively, with 11 bases between them. The CDR3 sequence is 14 residues long. Germline CDR1 reads SGDLS; CDR2 reads YYNGEE. The CDR3 DNA reads as TGTGCCAGCAGCGTTACAGGGTGGGACACTGAAGCTTTCTTT. Encoded protein: CASSVTGWDTEAFF.

V is TRBV7-9 and J is TRBJ1-2; D is perhaps TRBD1 (6 bases). V was pared by 7 bases and J by 6 bases, with 9 bases between. Per the germline V gene, CDR1 is SEHNR and CDR2 is FQNEAQ (reference sequence). The CDR3 extends over 11 amino acids. CDR3 coding DNA: TGTGCCAGCAAGACAGGCGATGGCTACACCTTC. It yields the protein CASKTGDGYTF.

The chain uses TRBV5-1 and TRBJ1-4; 9 nucleotides line up with TRBD1. Germline trimming cut 4 bases from V and 0 bases from J; bases unmatched to any gene: 7. Germline V gives CDR1 SGHRS, CDR2 YFSETQ. The CDR3 is 17 residues long. CDR3 in DNA: TGCGCCAGCAGCAAGGGACAGGGAGACGCAACTAATGAAAAACTGTTTTTT. Protein product: CASSKGQGDATNEKLFF. Complete variable domain (other parts from reference TRBV5-1 and TRBJ1-4): KAGVTQTPRYLIKTRGQQVTLSCSPISGHRSVSWYQQTPGQGLQFLFEYFSETQRNKGNFPGRFSGRQFSNSRSEMNVSTLELGDSALYLCASSKGQGDATNEKLFFGSGTQLSVL.

In its sample, this clone was seen a few times. The chain employs TRBV6-5 and TRBJ1-1, with 7 bases that match TRBD1. CDR3 length equals 14 residues. V trimming: 7 bases; J trimming: 5 bases; junction bases outside the gene matches: 10. Germline V lookup: CDR1 MNHEY, CDR2 SVGAGI. The CDR3 sequence: CASIRQGSWTEAFF. Here the CDR3 DNA reads TGTGCCAGCATACGACAGGGCTCGTGGACTGAAGCTTTCTTT.

This clone appeared once. The V call is TRBV4-1, the J call TRBJ2-2; 9 nucleotides align to TRBD1. Germline CDR1 and CDR2: MGHRA and YSYEKL. The J segment lost 3 bases and the V segment lost 4 bases, leaving 3 bases of the junction unmatched. CDR3 length equals 15 residues. The CDR3 loop is CASSPRDRDTGELFF. DNA of the CDR3: TGCGCCAGCAGCCCCCGGGACAGGGACACCGGGGAGCTGTTTTTT.

J is TRBJ2-2 and V is TRBV5-1; TRBD2 agrees at 8 bases. The V gene's germline CDR1 is SGHRS and CDR2 YFSETQ. V was pared by 2 bases and J by 7 bases, with 7 bases of the junction left unmatched. This CDR3 comprises 15 residues. The CDR3 sequence: CASSFERGRGGELFF. The CDR3 DNA is TGCGCCAGCAGCTTTGAGCGGGGGCGCGGCGGGGAGCTGTTTTTT.

The J gene is TRBJ2-3, the V gene TRBV5-1; TRBD2 matches 7 bases. The ends lost 2 bases at V and 2 bases at J; junction bases unmatched: 5. The length of the CDR3 is 15 residues. The germline V gene encodes CDR1 SGHRS and CDR2 YFSETQ. Here the CDR3 DNA reads TGCGCCAGCAGCTTACGTGGGAGGGACACAGATACGCAGTATTTT. Translation gives CASSLRGRDTDTQYF.

This sequence joins TRBV7-9 and TRBJ1-1; 7 nucleotides match TRBD1. This CDR3 is 13 amino acids long. Germline trimming cut 4 bases from V and 4 bases from J; bases unmatched to any gene: 3. The germline CDR1 and CDR2 sequences are SEHNR and FQNEAQ (reference sequence). The CDR3 loop is CASSSSGGTEAFF. DNA of the CDR3: TGTGCCAGCAGCTCCTCAGGGGGCACTGAAGCTTTCTTT.